Sequencing of this TCR beta chain was carried out in a study of blood T cell repertoires in COVID-19. Study information: The cDNA or gDNA used as material had been derived from T cells, B-cell-depleted T cells, or PBMCs.

The assay was immunoSEQ multiplex PCR, and TCRdb's table has in-frame clones only and misses some. Of roughly 78,000 clones in the sample, roughly 83% were seen once. After removal of 4 bases from V and 11 bases from J, the junction contained 4 bases not matched to a gene. The CDR3 is made up of 12 amino acids. The sequence was collected from a woman older than 75 with acute or convalescent COVID-19. Sequencing was carried out using peripheral blood. This chain uses TRBV12-3 or TRBV12-4 with TRBJ1-1; TRBD1 agrees at 10 bases. CDR3 nucleotide sequence: TGTGCCAGCAGTTGGACAGGGGGAAAGGCTTTCTTT. Translated: CASSWTGGKAFF.